These 21 T cell receptor beta chains were all obtained from the same sample, sequenced in a study of T cell repertoires in ileal Crohn's disease. Clones were sequenced by immunoSEQ multiplex PCR, and TCRdb holds only the in-frame ones, with some missing. The sample shows 5,300 or so clones, over 60% of them seen only once. As for time point: proximal margin of the surgical specimen (macroscopically non-inflamed). Material for sequencing was ileal tissue. These receptors originate from an adult with Crohn's disease.

The chain employs TRBV4-3 and TRBJ1-2; tentative D call: TRBD1 (5 bases). The V end was cut by 0 bases, the J end by 2 bases, with 10 bases between. This CDR3 spans 15 amino acids. Per the germline V gene, CDR1 is LGHNA and CDR2 is YSLEER. Here the CDR3 DNA reads TGCGCCAGCAGCCAAGATTGGGGGGTGAACTATGGCTACACCTTC. Encoded protein: CASSQDWGVNYGYTF.

The rearrangement links TRBV27 to TRBJ1-2; 7 bases agree with TRBD1. The CDR3 consists of 16 residues. With V trimmed by 7 bases and J by 1 base, 12 bases remained unmatched. Germline-derived CDR1 and CDR2 are MNHEY and SMNVEV (reference sequence). The CDR3 here is CASKKPDRAINYGYTF. CDR3 DNA: TGTGCCAGCAAGAAACCCGACAGGGCCATTAACTATGGCTACACCTTC.

This sequence joins TRBV15 and TRBJ2-4, with 9 bases matching TRBD1. The ends lost 6 bases at V and 2 bases at J; junction bases unmatched: 14. The CDR3 covers 18 residues. Looked up from germline, CDR1 is LNHNV and CDR2 is YYDKDF (reference sequence). The CDR3 DNA follows: TGTGCCACCAGAGAGGACAGGGGAGTCCTATTACCCAAAAACATTCAGTACTTC. Protein product: CATREDRGVLLPKNIQYF.

In its sample, this clone was seen once. This chain connects TRBV7-9 to TRBJ1-2; possible D gene TRBD1, 6 bases. The V and J ends lost 3 bases and 2 bases respectively, with 16 bases between them. The CDR3 spans 16 residues. Germline V gives CDR1 SEHNR, CDR2 FQNEAQ (reference sequence). CDR3 DNA: TGTGCCAGCAGCTTTGCCGGGGGCCCCTCCAACTATGGCTACACCTTC. As protein: CASSFAGGPSNYGYTF.

The chain employs TRBV6-1 and TRBJ1-2; no firm D call. V was shortened by 4 bases and J by 5 bases, with 17 bases between the two germline ends. The CDR3 sequence is 15 residues long. CDR1 MNHNS and CDR2 SASEGT come from the germline V gene. CDR3 loop: CASSAIANGDYGYTF. The CDR3, as DNA: TGTGCCAGCAGTGCTATCGCTAACGGGGATTATGGCTACACCTTC.

The rearrangement joins TRBV29-1 to TRBJ2-7; 7 bases are shared with TRBD1. The ends lost 6 bases at V and 10 bases at J; junction bases unmatched: 9. Germline lookup yields CDR1 SQVTM and CDR2 ANQGSEA. CDR3 length: 11 residues. CDR3 DNA sequence: TGCAGCGTATCGGGACAGAAGGAACAGTACTTC. Its protein is CSVSGQKEQYF.

CDR3 residues: CASRQGDGYTF. Here the CDR3 DNA reads TGTGCCAGCAGACAGGGCGATGGCTACACCTTC. The chain recombines TRBV28 with TRBJ1-2; a weak D match, TRBD1 (6 bases). Germline-derived CDR1 and CDR2 are MDHEN and SYDVKM. V was cut by 6 bases and J by 6 bases, with 8 bases left in between. This CDR3 is 11 amino acids long.

This clone was picked up a small number of times. The chain joins TRBV9 to TRBJ1-5; D perhaps matches TRBD1 (5 bases). Trimming stripped 0 bases from V and 4 bases from J, with 11 bases between. The length of the CDR3 is 15 residues. From germline, CDR1 is SGDLS and CDR2 YYNGEE. The CDR3 nucleotides read TGTGCCAGCAGCGTAGGGGGACTGCCTAATCAGCCCCAGCATTTT. Amino acids: CASSVGGLPNQPQHF.

In DNA form, the CDR3 reads TGTGCCAGCAGCCAAAGTCGGCAGGAGGTGAACACTGAAGCTTTCTTT. Amino acids: CASSQSRQEVNTEAFF. The chain has TRBV4-2 and TRBJ1-1; no firm D call. Trimming stripped 2 bases from V and 0 bases from J, with 13 bases between. Germline lookup yields CDR1 LGHNA and CDR2 YNFKEQ. The CDR3 is made up of 16 amino acids.

This rearrangement joins TRBV9 to TRBJ2-2, with unresolved D. This CDR3 region has 14 residues. CDR1 and CDR2 (germline): SGDLS, YYNGEE. V lost 0 bases, J lost 5 bases, and 8 bases lay in between. The CDR3 coding sequence is TGTGCCAGCAGCGTAGCTATGCAGACCGGGGAGCTGTTTTTT. It translates to CASSVAMQTGELFF.

The chain employs TRBV5-1 and TRBJ2-3, with TRBD2 identical over 9 bases. This CDR3 region has 15 residues. J lost 0 bases, V lost 5 bases, and 4 bases had no gene match. Germline assignment: CDR1 SGHRS and CDR2 YFSETQ. This CDR3 is CASRATSGSTDTQYF. CDR3 DNA sequence: TGCGCCAGCAGGGCGACTAGCGGAAGCACAGATACGCAGTATTTT.

This chain connects TRBV10-3 to TRBJ1-6; a weak D match, TRBD1 (5 bases). The CDR3 consists of 15 residues. Per the germline V gene, CDR1 is ENHRY and CDR2 is SYGVKD. The V end lost 0 bases, the J end lost 5 bases, and 8 bases lay between the germline ends. CDR3 sequence reads: CAISESGGDNSPLHF. The CDR3 DNA sequence: TGTGCCATCAGTGAGTCGGGGGGGGATAATTCACCCCTCCACTTT.

This clone was found once. The chain couples TRBV5-1 to TRBJ2-7, with D hard to call. Trimming shortened V by 3 bases and J by 2 bases, and 9 bases separated the two germline ends. Germline loops: CDR1 SGHRS, CDR2 YFSETQ. This CDR3 spans 13 amino acids. CDR3 bases: TGCGCCAGCAGCTGGACGACCACCTACGAGCAGTACTTC. This gives the protein CASSWTTTYEQYF. Looking up the rest from reference TRBV5-1 and TRBJ2-7 gives the full variable domain: KAGVTQTPRYLIKTRGQQVTLSCSPISGHRSVSWYQQTPGQGLQFLFEYFSETQRNKGNFPGRFSGRQFSNSRSEMNVSTLELGDSALYLCASSWTTTYEQYFGPGTRLTVT.

This sequence joins TRBV6-5 and TRBJ2-7; 9 nucleotides match TRBD1. The CDR3 spans 15 residues. With 5 bases clipped from V and 6 bases from J, the junction kept 11 bases outside the gene matches. Germline CDR1 MNHEY, CDR2 SVGAGI. CDR3: CASSQPGTGRAEQYF. CDR3 nucleotide sequence: TGTGCCAGCAGTCAACCCGGGACAGGGAGGGCCGAGCAGTACTTC.

The V gene is TRBV5-1, the J gene TRBJ2-5; perhaps TRBD2 as D (5 bases). The germline V gene encodes CDR1 SGHRS and CDR2 YFSETQ. V lost 0 bases and J 2 bases, leaving 11 bases between the germline ends. The CDR3 sequence is 15 residues long. CDR3 DNA sequence: TGCGCCAGCAGCTTGGGGCCCGGGGAGCAAGAGACCCAGTACTTC. Translating gives CASSLGPGEQETQYF.

The chain employs TRBV6-1 and TRBJ2-3, with 9 bases aligning to TRBD1. Germline CDR1 is MNHNS and CDR2 is SASEGT. The CDR3 contains 15 residues. With V trimmed by 10 bases and J by 6 bases, 14 bases remained unmatched. The CDR3, as DNA: TGTGCCACCTTACCGGGACAGGGAAGGTCGGATACGCAGTATTTT. Translated, it gives CATLPGQGRSDTQYF.

This clone appeared a few times. The J gene is TRBJ2-2, the V gene TRBV5-1, with D tentatively TRBD2 (6 bases). The CDR3 has 15 amino acids. Germline assignment: CDR1 SGHRS and CDR2 YFSETQ. The germline V and J ends were trimmed by 7 bases and 2 bases, with 15 bases remaining between them. DNA of the CDR3: TGCGCCAGCTTGGAGGGACGGGCCAACACCGGGGAGCTGTTTTTT. Amino acids: CASLEGRANTGELFF.

In regard to this clone: This CDR3 is also generated by other DNA sequences in the sample. The V call is TRBV2, the J call TRBJ1-6; no definite D call. The V gene's germline CDR1 is SNHLY and CDR2 FYNNEI. This CDR3 has 13 amino acids. Trimming stripped 6 bases from V and 0 bases from J, with 3 bases between. The CDR3: CASSSSYNSPLHF. The CDR3 DNA reads as TGTGCCAGCAGCAGCTCCTATAATTCACCCCTCCACTTT.

There are a few counts of this clone. This rearrangement joins TRBV27 to TRBJ2-7, with D maybe TRBD1 (6 bases). V was trimmed by 4 bases and J by 2 bases, leaving 12 bases between them. CDR1 MNHEY and CDR2 SMNVEV come from the germline V gene (reference sequence). The CDR3 covers 14 residues. The CDR3: CASSSNRDAYEQYF. CDR3 in DNA: TGTGCCAGCAGTTCAAACAGGGACGCCTACGAGCAGTACTTC.

V is TRBV6-1 and J is TRBJ2-1, with 14 bases lining up with TRBD2. The CDR3 covers 15 residues. V lost 5 bases, J lost 9 bases, and 6 bases stayed unmatched. Germline V lookup: CDR1 MNHNS, CDR2 SASEGT. Here the CDR3 DNA reads TGTGCCAGCAGTACAAAGGGACTAGCGGGGGCTGAGCAGTTCTTC. Its translation is CASSTKGLAGAEQFF.

V usage is TRBV27 and J usage is TRBJ1-2; tentatively, D is TRBD1 (6 bases). The CDR3 is 13 residues long. Germline V lookup: CDR1 MNHEY, CDR2 SMNVEV (reference sequence). Between the trimmed V and J ends, which lost 3 bases and 7 bases, there was a span of 12 bases. In nucleotides, the CDR3 is TGTGCCAGCAGTTTCAATGAGGGGGGTGGCTACACCTTC. Its protein product is CASSFNEGGGYTF.